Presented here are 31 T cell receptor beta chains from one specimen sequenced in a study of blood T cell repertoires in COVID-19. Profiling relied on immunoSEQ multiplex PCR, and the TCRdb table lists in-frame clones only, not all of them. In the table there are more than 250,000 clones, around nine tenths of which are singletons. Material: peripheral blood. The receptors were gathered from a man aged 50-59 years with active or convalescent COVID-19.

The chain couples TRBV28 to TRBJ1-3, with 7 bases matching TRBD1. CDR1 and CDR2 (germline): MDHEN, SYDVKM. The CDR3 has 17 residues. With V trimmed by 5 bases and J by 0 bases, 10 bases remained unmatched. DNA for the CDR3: TGTGCCAGCAGTGCTGCACAGGGACAGTCCTCTGGAAACACCATATATTTT. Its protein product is CASSAAQGQSSGNTIYF.

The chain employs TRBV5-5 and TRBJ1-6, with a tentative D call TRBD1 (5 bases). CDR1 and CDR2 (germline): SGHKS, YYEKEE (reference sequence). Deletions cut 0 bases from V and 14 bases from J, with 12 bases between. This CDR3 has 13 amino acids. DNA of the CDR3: TGTGCCAGCAGCTTGGAAGACAGCCTCACCCTCCACTTT. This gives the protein CASSLEDSLTLHF. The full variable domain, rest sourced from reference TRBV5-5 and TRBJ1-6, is DAGVTQSPTHLIKTRGQQVTLRCSPISGHKSVSWYQQVLGQGPQFIFQYYEKEERGRGNFPDRFSARQFPNYSSELNVNALLLGDSALYLCASSLEDSLTLHFGNGTRLTVT.

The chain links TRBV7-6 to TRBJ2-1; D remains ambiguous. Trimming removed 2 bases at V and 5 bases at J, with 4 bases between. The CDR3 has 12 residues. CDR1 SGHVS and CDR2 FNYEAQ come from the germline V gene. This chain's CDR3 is CASSLSNNEQFF. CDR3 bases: TGTGCCAGCAGCTTAAGCAACAATGAGCAGTTCTTC. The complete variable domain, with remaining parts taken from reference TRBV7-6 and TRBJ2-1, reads GAGVSQSPRYKVTKRGQDVALRCDPISGHVSLYWYRQALGQGPEFLTYFNYEAQQDKSGLPNDRFSAERPEGSISTLTIQRTEQRDSAMYRCASSLSNNEQFFGPGTRLTVL.

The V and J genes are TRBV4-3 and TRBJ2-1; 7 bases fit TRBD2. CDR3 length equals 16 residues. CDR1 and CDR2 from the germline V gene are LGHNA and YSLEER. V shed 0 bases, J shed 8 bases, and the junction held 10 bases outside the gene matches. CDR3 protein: CASSQDGRGWLDEQFF. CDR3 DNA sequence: TGCGCCAGCAGCCAAGATGGGCGGGGGTGGCTCGATGAGCAGTTCTTC.

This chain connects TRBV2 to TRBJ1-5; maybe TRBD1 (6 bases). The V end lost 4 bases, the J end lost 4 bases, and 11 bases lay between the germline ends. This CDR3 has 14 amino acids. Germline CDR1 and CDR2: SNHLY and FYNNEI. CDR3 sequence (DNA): TGTGCCAGCAGTGTCGGACAGCGAAATCAGCCCCAGCATTTT. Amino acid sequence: CASSVGQRNQPQHF.

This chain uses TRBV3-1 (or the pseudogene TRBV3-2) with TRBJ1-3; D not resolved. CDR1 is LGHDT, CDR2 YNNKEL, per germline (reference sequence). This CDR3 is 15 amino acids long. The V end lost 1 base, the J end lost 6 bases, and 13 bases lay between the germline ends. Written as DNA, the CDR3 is TGTGCCAGCAGCCAAGGCCTGGCGGGAGTAAACACCATATATTTT. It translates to CASSQGLAGVNTIYF.

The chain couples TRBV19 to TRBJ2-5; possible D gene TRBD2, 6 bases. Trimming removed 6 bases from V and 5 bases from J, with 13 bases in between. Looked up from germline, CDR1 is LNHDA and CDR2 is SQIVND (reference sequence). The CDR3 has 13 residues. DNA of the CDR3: TGTGCCAGTAGCGGGGCCCGGGGGGAGACCCAGTACTTC. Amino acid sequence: CASSGARGETQYF. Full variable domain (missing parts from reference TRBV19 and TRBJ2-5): DGGITQSPKYLFRKEGQNVTLSCEQNLNHDAMYWYRQDPGQGLRLIYYSQIVNDFQKGDIAEGYSVSREKKESFPLTVTSAQKNPTAFYLCASSGARGETQYFGPGTRLLVL.

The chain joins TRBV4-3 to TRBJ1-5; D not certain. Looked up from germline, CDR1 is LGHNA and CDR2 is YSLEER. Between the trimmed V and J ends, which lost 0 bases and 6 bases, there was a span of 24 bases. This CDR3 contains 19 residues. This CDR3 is CASSQDLSQFGVGGQPQHF. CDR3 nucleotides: TGCGCCAGCAGCCAAGATCTCTCCCAGTTTGGGGTGGGAGGTCAGCCCCAGCATTTT.

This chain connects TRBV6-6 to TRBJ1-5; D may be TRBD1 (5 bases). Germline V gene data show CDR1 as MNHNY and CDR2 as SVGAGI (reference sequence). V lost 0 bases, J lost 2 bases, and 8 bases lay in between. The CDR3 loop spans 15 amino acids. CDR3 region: CASSYSGAGNQPQHF. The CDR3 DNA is TGTGCCAGCAGTTACTCAGGGGCGGGCAATCAGCCCCAGCATTTT.

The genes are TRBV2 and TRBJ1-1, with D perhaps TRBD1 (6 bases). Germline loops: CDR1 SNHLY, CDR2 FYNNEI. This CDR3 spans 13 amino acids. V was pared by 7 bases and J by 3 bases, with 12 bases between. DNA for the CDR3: TGTGCCAGCACCGCAACAGGGTACACTGAAGCTTTCTTT. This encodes CASTATGYTEAFF.

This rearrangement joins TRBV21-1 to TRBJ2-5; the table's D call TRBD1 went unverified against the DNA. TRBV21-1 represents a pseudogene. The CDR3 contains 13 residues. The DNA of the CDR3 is TGTGCCAGCAGCAAAGGACAGCAAGAGACCCAGTACTTC. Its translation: CASSKGQQETQYF.

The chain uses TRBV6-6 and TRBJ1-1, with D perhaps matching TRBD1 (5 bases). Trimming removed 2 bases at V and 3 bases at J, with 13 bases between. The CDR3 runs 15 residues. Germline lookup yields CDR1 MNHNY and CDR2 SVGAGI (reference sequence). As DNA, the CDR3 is TGTGCCAGCAGTTACGGGCAGGGCCAATACACTGAAGCTTTCTTT. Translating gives CASSYGQGQYTEAFF.

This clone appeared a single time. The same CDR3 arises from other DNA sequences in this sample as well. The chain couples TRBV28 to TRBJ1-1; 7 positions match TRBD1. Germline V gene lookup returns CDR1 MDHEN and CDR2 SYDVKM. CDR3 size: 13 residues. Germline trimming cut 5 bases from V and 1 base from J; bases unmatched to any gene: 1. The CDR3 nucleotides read TGTGCCAGCAGTCGACAGGGGAACACTGAAGCTTTCTTT. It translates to CASSRQGNTEAFF.

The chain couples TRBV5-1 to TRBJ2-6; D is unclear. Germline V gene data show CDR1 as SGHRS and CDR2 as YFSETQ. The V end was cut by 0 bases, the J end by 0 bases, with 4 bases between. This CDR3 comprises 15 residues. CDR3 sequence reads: CASSLEPSGANVLTF. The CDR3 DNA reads TGCGCCAGCAGCTTGGAGCCCTCTGGGGCCAACGTCCTGACTTTC.

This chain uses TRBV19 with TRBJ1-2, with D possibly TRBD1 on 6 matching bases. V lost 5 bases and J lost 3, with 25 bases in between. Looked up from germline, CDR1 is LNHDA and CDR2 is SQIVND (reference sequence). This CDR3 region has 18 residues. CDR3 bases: TGTGCCAGTAGTCCTTCCGCCAGGGGCCCGAGGGTGGACTATGGCTACACCTTC. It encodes CASSPSARGPRVDYGYTF.

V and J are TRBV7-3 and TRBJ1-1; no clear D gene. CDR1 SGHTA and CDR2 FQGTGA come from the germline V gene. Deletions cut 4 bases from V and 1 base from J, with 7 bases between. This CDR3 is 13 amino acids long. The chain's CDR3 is CASSSSGNTEAFF. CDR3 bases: TGTGCCAGCAGCTCGTCCGGGAACACTGAAGCTTTCTTT.

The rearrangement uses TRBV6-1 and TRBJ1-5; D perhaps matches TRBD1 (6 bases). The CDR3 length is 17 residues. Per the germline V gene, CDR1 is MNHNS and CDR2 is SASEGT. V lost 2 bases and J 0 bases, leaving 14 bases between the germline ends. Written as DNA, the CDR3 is TGTGCCAGCAGTGAAAGGCCAACAGGGATTAGCAATCAGCCCCAGCATTTT. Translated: CASSERPTGISNQPQHF.

CDR3 sequence (DNA): TGTGCCAGCAATTCACAGGGAGCTTCGTTCTATGGCTACACCTTC. It codes for CASNSQGASFYGYTF. The genes are TRBV28 and TRBJ1-2; a possible D gene is TRBD1 (6 bases). The V gene's germline CDR1 is MDHEN and CDR2 SYDVKM. This CDR3 is built from 15 residues. Trimming left V 7 bases short and J 4 bases short, with 19 bases between.

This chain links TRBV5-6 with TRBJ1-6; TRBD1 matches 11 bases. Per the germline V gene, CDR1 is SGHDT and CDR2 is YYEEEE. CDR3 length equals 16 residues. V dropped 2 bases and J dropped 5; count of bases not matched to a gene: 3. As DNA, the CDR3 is TGTGCCAGCAGCTTCGGGGACAGGGGGGATAATTCACCCCTCCACTTT. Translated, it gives CASSFGDRGDNSPLHF.

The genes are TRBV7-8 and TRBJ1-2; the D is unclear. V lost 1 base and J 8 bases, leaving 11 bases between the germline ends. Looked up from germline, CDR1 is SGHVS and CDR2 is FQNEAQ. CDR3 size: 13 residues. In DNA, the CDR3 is TGTGCCAGCAGCTTAGGACTGTATGGCGGCTACACCTTC. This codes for CASSLGLYGGYTF.

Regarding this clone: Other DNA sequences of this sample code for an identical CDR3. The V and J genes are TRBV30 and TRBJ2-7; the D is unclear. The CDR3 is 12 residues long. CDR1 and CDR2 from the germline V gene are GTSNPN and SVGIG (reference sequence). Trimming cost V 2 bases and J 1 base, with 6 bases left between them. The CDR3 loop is CAWSPDSYEQYF. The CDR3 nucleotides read TGTGCCTGGAGTCCAGATTCCTACGAGCAGTACTTC. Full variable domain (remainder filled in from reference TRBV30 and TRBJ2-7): SQTIHQWPATLVQPVGSPLSLECTVEGTSNPNLYWYRQAAGRGLQLLFYSVGIGQISSEVPQNLSASRPQDRQFILSSKKLLLSDSGFYLCAWSPDSYEQYFGPGTRLTVT.

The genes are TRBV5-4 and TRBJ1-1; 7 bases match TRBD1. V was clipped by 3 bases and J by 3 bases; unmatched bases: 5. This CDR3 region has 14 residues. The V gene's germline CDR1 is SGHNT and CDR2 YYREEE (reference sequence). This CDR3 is CASSSGGTDTEAFF. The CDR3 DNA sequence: TGTGCCAGCAGCTCAGGGGGGACGGACACTGAAGCTTTCTTT.

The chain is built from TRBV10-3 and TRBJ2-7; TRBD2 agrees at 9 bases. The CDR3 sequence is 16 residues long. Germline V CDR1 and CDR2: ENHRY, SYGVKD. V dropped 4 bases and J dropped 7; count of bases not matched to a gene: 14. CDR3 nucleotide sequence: TGTGCCATCAGTGCCCGACTAGCGGAGAAGCTTCAGGAGCAGTACTTC. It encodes CAISARLAEKLQEQYF.

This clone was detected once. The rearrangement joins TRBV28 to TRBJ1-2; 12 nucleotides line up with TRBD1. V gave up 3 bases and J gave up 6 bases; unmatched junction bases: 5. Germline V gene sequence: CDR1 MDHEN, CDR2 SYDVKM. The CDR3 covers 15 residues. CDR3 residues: CASSLGGQGANGYTF. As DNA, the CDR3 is TGTGCCAGCAGTTTGGGGGGACAGGGGGCTAATGGCTACACCTTC.

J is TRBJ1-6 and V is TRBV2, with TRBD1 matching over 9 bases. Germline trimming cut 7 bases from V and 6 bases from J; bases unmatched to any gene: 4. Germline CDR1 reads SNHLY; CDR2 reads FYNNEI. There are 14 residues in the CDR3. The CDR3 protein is CASNLGQGNSPLHF. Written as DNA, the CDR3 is TGTGCCAGCAATCTGGGACAGGGTAATTCACCCCTCCACTTT.

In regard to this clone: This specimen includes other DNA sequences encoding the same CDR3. DNA for the CDR3: TGTGCCAGCAGCTTAAATAGCGCAGATACGCAGTATTTT. Amino acids: CASSLNSADTQYF. The chain couples TRBV7-3 to TRBJ2-3, with D perhaps matching TRBD2 (5 bases). There are 13 residues in the CDR3. CDR1 SGHTA and CDR2 FQGTGA come from the germline V gene. Trimming took off 1 base at V and 4 bases at J, with 6 bases between the two ends.

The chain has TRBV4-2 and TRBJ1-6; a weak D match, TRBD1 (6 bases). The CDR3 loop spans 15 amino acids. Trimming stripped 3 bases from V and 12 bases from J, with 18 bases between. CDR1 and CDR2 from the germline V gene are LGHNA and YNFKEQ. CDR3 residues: CASSHPGEGRVPLHF. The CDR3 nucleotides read TGTGCCAGCAGCCATCCAGGGGAGGGGCGCGTACCCCTCCACTTT.

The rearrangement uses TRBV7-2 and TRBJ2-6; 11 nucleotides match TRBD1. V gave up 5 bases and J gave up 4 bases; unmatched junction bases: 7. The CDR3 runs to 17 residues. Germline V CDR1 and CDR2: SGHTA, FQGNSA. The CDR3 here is CASSPGQGADGANVLTF. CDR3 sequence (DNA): TGTGCCAGCAGCCCAGGACAGGGGGCGGACGGGGCCAACGTCCTGACTTTC. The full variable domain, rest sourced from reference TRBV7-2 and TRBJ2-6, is GAGVSQSPSNKVTEKGKDVELRCDPISGHTALYWYRQSLGQGLEFLIYFQGNSAPDKSGLPSDRFSAERTGGSVSTLTIQRTQQEDSAVYLCASSPGQGADGANVLTFGAGSRLTVL.

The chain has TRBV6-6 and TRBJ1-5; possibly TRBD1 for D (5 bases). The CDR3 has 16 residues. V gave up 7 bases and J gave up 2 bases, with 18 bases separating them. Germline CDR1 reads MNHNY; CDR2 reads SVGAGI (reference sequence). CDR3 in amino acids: CASTSRREGGNQPQHF. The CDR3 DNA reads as TGTGCCAGCACCTCCAGGAGGGAAGGGGGCAATCAGCCCCAGCATTTT.

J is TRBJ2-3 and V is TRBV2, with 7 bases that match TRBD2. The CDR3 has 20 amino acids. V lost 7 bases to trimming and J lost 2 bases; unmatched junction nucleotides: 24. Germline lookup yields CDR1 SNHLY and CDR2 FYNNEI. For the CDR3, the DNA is TGTGCCAGCACCAGAACGGCTAGCGGAATTGGGGCTCATTTCACAGATACGCAGTATTTT. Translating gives CASTRTASGIGAHFTDTQYF. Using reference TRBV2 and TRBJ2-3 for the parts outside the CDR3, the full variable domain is EPEVTQTPSHQVTQMGQEVILRCVPISNHLYFYWYRQILGQKVEFLVSFYNNEISEKSEIFDDQFSVERPDGSNFTLKIRSTKLEDSAMYFCASTRTASGIGAHFTDTQYFGPGTRLTVL.

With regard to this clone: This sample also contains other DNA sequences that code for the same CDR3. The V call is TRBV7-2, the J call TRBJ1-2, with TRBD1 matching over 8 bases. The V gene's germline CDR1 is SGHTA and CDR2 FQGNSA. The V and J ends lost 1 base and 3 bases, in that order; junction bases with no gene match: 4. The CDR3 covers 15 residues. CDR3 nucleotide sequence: TGTGCCAGCAGCTTAGGAACAGGGGGTTACTATGGCTACACCTTC. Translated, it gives CASSLGTGGYYGYTF.